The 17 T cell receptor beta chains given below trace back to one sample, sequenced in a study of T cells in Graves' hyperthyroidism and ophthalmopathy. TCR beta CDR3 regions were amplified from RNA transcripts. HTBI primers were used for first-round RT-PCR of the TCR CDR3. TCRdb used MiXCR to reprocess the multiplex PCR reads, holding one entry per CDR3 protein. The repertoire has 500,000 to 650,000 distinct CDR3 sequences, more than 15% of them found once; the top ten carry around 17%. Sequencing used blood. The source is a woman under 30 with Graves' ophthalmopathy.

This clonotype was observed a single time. DNA of the CDR3: TGCAGCGTCCCGGACAGGGACGGCTACACCTTC. Protein sequence: CSVPDRDGYTF. The chain employs TRBV29-1 and TRBJ1-2; 8 bases agree with TRBD1. This CDR3 has 11 residues. From germline, CDR1 is SQVTM and CDR2 ANQGSEA. J lost 8 bases, V lost 6 bases, and 5 bases had no gene match.

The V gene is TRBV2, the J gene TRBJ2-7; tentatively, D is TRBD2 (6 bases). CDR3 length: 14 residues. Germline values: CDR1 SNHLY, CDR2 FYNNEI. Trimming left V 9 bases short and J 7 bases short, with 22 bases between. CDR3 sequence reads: CASLYRTTNNEQYF. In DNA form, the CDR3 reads TGTGCCAGTTTATACCGGACTACCAACAATGAGCAGTACTTC.

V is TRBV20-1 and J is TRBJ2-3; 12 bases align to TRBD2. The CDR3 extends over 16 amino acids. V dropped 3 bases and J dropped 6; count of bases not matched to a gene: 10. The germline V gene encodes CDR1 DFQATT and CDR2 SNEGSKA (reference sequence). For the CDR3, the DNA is TGCAGTGCTAGGAGCCTAGCGGGAGGGCCGAAGGATACGCAGTATTTT. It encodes CSARSLAGGPKDTQYF.

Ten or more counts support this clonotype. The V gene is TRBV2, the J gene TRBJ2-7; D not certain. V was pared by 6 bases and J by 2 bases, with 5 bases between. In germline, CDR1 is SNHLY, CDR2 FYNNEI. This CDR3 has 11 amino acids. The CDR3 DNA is TGTGCCAGCAGAAAAGCCTACGAGCAGTACTTC. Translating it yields CASRKAYEQYF.

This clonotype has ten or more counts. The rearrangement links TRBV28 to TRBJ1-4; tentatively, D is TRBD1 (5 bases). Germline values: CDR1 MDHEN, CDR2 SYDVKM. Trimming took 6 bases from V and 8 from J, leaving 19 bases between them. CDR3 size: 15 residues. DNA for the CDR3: TGTGCCAGCAGCCCCCCCCAGGGTGTACGGGAAAAACTGTTTTTT. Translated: CASSPPQGVREKLFF.

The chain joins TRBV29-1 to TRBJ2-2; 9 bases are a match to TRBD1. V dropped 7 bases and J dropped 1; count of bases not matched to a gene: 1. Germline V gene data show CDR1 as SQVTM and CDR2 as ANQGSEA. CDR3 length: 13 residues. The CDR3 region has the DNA TGCAGCGCGGGACAGGGGAACACCGGGGAGCTGTTTTTT. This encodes CSAGQGNTGELFF.

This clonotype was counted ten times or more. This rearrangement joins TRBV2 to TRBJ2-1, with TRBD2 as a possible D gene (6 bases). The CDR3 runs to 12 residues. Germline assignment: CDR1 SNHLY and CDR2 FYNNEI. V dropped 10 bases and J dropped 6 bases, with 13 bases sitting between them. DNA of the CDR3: TGTGCCACCCTAAGGAGGGGCAATGAGCAGTTCTTC. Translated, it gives CATLRRGNEQFF.

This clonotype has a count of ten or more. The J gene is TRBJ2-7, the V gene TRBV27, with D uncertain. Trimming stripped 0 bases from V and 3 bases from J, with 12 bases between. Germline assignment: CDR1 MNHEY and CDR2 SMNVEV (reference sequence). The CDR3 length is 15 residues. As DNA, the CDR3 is TGTGCCAGCAGTTTATCCGCGGCAGCGAACTACGAGCAGTACTTC. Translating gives CASSLSAAANYEQYF.

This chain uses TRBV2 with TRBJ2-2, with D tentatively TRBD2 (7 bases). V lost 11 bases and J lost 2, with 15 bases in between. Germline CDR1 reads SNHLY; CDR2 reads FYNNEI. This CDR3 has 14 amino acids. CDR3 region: CAGGGGRNTGELFF. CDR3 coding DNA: TGTGCCGGGGGAGGGGGGAGAAACACCGGGGAGCTGTTTTTT. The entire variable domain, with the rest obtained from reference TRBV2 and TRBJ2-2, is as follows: EPEVTQTPSHQVTQMGQEVILRCVPISNHLYFYWYRQILGQKVEFLVSFYNNEISEKSEIFDDQFSVERPDGSNFTLKIRSTKLEDSAMYFCAGGGGRNTGELFFGEGSRLTVL.

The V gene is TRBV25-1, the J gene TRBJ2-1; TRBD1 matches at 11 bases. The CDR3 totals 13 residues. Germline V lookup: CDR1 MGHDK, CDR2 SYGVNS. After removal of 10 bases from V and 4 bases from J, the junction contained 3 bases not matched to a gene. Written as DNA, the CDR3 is TGTGCCACCGGGACAGGGGGTTACAATGAGCAGTTCTTC. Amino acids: CATGTGGYNEQFF.

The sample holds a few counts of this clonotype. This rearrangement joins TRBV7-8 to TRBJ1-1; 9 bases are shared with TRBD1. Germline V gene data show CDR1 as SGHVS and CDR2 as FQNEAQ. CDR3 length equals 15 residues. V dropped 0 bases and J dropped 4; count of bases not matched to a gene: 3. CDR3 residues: CASSLASTGGTEAFF. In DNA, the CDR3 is TGTGCCAGCAGCTTAGCGTCGACAGGGGGCACTGAAGCTTTCTTT.

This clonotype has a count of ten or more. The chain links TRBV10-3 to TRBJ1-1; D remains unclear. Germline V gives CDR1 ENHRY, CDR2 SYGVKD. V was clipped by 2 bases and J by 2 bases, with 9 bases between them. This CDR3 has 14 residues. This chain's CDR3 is CAISEDDGNTEAFF. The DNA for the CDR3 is TGTGCCATCAGTGAGGACGACGGAAACACTGAAGCTTTCTTT.

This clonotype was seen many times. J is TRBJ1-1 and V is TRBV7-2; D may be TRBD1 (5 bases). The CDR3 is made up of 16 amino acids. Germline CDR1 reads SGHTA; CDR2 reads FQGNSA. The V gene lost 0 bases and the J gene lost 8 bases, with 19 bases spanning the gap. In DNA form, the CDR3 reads TGTGCCAGCAGCTTAGCGCTCGCGGGACGGGAACAAGAAGCTTTCTTT. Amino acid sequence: CASSLALAGREQEAFF.

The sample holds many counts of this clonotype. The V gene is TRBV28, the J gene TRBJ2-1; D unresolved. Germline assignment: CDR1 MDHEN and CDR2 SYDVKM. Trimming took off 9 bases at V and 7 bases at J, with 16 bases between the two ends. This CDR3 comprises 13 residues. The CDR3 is CASFSPISNEQFF. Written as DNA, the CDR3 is TGTGCCAGTTTTTCCCCGATTTCGAATGAGCAGTTCTTC.

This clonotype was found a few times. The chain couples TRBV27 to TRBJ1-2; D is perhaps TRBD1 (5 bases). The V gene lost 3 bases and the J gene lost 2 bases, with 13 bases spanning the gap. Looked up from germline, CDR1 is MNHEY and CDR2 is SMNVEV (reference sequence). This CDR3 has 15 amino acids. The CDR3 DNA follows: TGTGCCAGCAGTTTTATACAAGCAGGGAACTATGGCTACACCTTC. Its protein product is CASSFIQAGNYGYTF.

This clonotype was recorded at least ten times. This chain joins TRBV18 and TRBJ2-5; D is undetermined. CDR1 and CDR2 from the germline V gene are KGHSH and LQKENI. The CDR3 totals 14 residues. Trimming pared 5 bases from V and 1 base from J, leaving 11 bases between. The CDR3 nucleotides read TGTGCCAGCTCAGGGCGCCAGCTCCAAGAGACCCAGTACTTC. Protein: CASSGRQLQETQYF.

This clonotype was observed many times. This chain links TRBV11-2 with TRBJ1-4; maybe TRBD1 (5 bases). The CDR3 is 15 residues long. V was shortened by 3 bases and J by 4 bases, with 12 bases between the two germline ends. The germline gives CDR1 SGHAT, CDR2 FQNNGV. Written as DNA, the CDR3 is TGTGCCAGCAGCTTCGCCGGGACGGTTAATGAAAAACTGTTTTTT. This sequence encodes CASSFAGTVNEKLFF.